Listed below are T cell receptor beta chains from one sample, sequenced in a study of Tregs in tolerant kidney transplant recipients. Sequencing used immunoSEQ multiplex PCR; TCRdb keeps in-frame clones, though not all of them. Of some 68,000 clones listed, over 80% are singletons. Sequenced: CD4+ T cells from blood. Receptors were obtained from a human donor in good health. Both conserved end residues are part of each CDR3. Each record gives: V gene, J gene, D gene, CDR3 length, CDR3 protein. The D gene is left open where the match is weak.

TRBV7-2,TRBJ2-1,TRBD2,15,CASSPGLAANNEQFF
TRBV30,TRBJ2-1,TRBD2,13,CASSSGLYNEQFF
TRBV18,TRBJ1-5,NA,14,CASSRDRNNQPQHF
TRBV14,TRBJ2-7,NA,12,CASSQVTYEQYF
TRBV30,TRBJ1-1,NA,12,CAWYSTRGRTFF
TRBV10-3,TRBJ2-2,NA,14,CAISAQGTGGELFF
TRBV11-2,TRBJ2-1,NA,12,CASSRDGYEQFF
TRBV5-5,TRBJ2-7,NA,11,CASSFRGHEYF
TRBV28,TRBJ1-2,NA,14,CASSLHRANYGYTF
TRBV5-6,TRBJ2-3,NA,15,CASSPGTLRGDTQYF
TRBV7-7,TRBJ2-4,TRBD2,15,CAPHSGRGTKNIQYF
TRBV5-1,TRBJ1-1,NA,14,CASSFGSANTEAFF
TRBV5-1,TRBJ2-5,NA,14,CASSQAAGQETQYF
TRBV11-2,TRBJ2-7,NA,13,CASSLEPLGAQYF
TRBV6-5,TRBJ1-6,TRBD1,16,CASSYSTGTYNSPLHF
TRBV11-2,TRBJ2-2,TRBD2,15,CASSLAGGHTGELFF
TRBV11-3,TRBJ2-7,TRBD2,16,CASSRLISGRAREQYF
TRBV27,TRBJ2-7,TRBD2,14,CASSKPPGGGEQYF
TRBV7-2,TRBJ2-1,NA,15,CASSSPGSRLREQFF
TRBV2,TRBJ2-7,TRBD1,15,CASRGQGVNRYEQYF
TRBV7-2,TRBJ2-7,NA,14,CASSLNRGGYEQYF
TRBV29-1,TRBJ2-1,NA,14,CSVVSASSYNEQFF
TRBV15,TRBJ1-1,NA,14,CATSIRTANTEAFF
TRBV6-1,TRBJ2-3,TRBD2,13,CASEGTRTDTQYF
TRBV30,TRBJ2-3,TRBD2,17,CAWSVRNLAGGGDTQYF
TRBV19,TRBJ2-3,NA,17,CASSPTWGPTSRDTQYF
TRBV27,TRBJ2-5,NA,16,CASSLGFRAPPETQYF
TRBV27,TRBJ1-2,NA,16,CASSFAGTLANYGYTF
TRBV5-1,TRBJ2-7,TRBD1,15,CASSRDGTAAYEQYF
TRBV6-5,TRBJ2-5,TRBD1,15,CASSYGGQGQETQYF
TRBV19,TRBJ1-4,NA,13,CASGRGVGEKLFF
TRBV19,TRBJ1-2,NA,12,CASSSTVYGYTF
TRBV7-2,TRBJ1-5,NA,16,CASSHRGSHSNQPQHF
TRBV11-2,TRBJ2-5,NA,16,CASSSRQGGYGETQYF
TRBV30,TRBJ1-1,NA,16,CAWRPQEGAWNTEAFF
TRBV18,TRBJ1-2,NA,14,CASSPPRKPYGYTF
TRBV6-4,TRBJ2-1,TRBD2,15,CASSPTAGARSEQFF
TRBV11-1,TRBJ2-1,TRBD2,15,CASSPGASGDNEQFF
TRBV7-2,TRBJ1-3,NA,14,CASSLDRVGNTIYF